The sequence of this TCR beta chain was determined in a study of metastatic and nonmetastatic thyroid tumors. Among the patients, none had received any treatment before thyroid surgery. This clone appeared many times. TCRdb re-called clones via MiXCR from the PCR reads. The sample comprises about 40,000 clones, over 9.5% of which are singletons, and around 21% rests with the top ten. The material sequenced was blood. The source of this sequence is a female donor with papillary thyroid cancer or a benign thyroid nodule (not recorded which). Some clones in this sample may be carry-over from other donors' samples.

The CDR3 DNA is TGTGCCAGCAGTGGCGCCAACCTTTACAATGAGCAGTTCTTC. As protein: CASSGANLYNEQFF. The chain carries TRBV6-1 and TRBJ2-1; no definite D call. The CDR3 consists of 14 residues. In germline, CDR1 is MNHNS, CDR2 SASEGT. V gave up 4 bases and J gave up 4 bases, with 11 bases separating them.